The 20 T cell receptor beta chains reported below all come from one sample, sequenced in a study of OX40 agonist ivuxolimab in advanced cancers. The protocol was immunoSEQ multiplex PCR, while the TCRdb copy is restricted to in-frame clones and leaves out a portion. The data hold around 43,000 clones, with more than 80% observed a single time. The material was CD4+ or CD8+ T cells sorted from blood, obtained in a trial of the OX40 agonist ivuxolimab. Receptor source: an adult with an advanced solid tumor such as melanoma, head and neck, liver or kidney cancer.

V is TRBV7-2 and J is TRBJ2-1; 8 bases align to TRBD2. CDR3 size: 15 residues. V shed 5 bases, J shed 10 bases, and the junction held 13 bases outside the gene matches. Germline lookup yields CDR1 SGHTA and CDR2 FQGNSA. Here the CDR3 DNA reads TGTGCCAGCAGCGCATCTAGCGGGCCGTTCAGGGAGCAGTTCTTC. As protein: CASSASSGPFREQFF.

CDR3 DNA sequence: TGTGCCAGCAGTTTGACAGGGGGGGCCACTGAAGCTTTCTTT. Residues: CASSLTGGATEAFF. V usage is TRBV27 and J usage is TRBJ1-1; 9 bases are shared with TRBD1. The V gene end was trimmed by 3 bases and the J gene end by 4 bases; junction bases not matched to a gene: 3. CDR1 is MNHEY and CDR2 is SMNVEV in the germline V gene (reference sequence). The CDR3 has 14 residues.

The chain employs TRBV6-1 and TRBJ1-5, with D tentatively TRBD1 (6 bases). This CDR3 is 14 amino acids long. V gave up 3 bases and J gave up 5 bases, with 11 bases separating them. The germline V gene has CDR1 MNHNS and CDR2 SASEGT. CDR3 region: CASSDDRLDQPQHF. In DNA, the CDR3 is TGTGCCAGCAGTGACGACAGGTTGGATCAGCCCCAGCATTTT.

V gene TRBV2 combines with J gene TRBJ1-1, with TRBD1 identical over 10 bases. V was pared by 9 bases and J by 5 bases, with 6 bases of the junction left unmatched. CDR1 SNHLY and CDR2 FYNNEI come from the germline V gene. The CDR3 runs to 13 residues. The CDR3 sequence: CARGDRGGTEAFF. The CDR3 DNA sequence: TGTGCCAGGGGGGACAGGGGAGGAACTGAAGCTTTCTTT.

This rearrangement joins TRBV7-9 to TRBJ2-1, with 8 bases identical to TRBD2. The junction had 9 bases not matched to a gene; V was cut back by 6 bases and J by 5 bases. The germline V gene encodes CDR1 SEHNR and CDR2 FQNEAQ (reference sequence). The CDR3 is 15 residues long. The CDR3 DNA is TGTGCCAGCAGGCAGTCCGGGAGGGCCGACAATGAGCAGTTCTTC. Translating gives CASRQSGRADNEQFF.

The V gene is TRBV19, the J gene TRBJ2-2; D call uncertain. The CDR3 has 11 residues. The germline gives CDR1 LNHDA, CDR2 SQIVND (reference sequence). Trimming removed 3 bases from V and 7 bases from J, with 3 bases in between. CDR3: CASSISGELFF. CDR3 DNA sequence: TGTGCCAGTAGTATTAGCGGGGAGCTGTTTTTT.

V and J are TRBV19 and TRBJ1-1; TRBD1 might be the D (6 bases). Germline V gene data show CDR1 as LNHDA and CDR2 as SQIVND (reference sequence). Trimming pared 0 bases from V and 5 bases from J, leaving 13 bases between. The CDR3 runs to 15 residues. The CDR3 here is CASSIDREGETEAFF. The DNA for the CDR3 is TGTGCCAGTAGTATAGATCGGGAGGGGGAAACTGAAGCTTTCTTT.

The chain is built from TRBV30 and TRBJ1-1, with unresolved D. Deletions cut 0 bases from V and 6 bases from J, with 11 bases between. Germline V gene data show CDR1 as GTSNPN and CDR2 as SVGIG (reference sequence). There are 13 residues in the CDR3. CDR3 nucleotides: TGTGCCTGGAGTGTTATGAACGGCGCTGAAGCTTTCTTT. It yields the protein CAWSVMNGAEAFF.

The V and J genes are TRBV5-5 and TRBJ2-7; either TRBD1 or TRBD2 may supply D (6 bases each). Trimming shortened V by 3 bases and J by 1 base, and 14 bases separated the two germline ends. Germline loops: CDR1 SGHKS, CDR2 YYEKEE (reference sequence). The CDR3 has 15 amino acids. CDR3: CASSWRGALSYEQYF. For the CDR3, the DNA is TGTGCCAGCAGCTGGAGGGGGGCCCTATCCTACGAGCAGTACTTC.

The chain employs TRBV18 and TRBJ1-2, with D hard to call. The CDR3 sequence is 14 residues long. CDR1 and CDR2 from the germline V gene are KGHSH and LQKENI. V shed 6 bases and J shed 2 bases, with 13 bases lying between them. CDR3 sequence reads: CASSLADFNYGYTF. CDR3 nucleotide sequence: TGTGCCAGCTCCCTGGCCGACTTCAACTATGGCTACACCTTC.

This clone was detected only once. CDR3 sequence (DNA): TGTGCCAGCAGCTTTAGGGATCGTAGCACAGATACGCAGTATTTT. Translation gives CASSFRDRSTDTQYF. This rearrangement joins TRBV7-6 to TRBJ2-3; D is uncertain. Between the trimmed V and J ends, which lost 3 bases and 0 bases, there was a span of 10 bases. The CDR3 spans 15 residues. CDR1 is SGHVS and CDR2 is FNYEAQ in the germline V gene.

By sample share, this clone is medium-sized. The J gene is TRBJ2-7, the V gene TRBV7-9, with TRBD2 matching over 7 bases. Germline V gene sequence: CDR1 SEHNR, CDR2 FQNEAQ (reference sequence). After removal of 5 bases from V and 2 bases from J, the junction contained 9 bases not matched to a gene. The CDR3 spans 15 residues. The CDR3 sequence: CASSPSGNRPYEQYF. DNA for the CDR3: TGTGCCAGCAGCCCCAGCGGGAATCGTCCCTACGAGCAGTACTTC.

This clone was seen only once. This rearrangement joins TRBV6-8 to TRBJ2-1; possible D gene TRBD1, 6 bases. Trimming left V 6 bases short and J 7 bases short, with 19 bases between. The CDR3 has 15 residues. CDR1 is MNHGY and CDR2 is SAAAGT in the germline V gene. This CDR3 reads CASRNPGQFKNEQFF. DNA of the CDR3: TGTGCCAGCAGAAACCCCGGACAGTTTAAGAATGAGCAGTTCTTC.

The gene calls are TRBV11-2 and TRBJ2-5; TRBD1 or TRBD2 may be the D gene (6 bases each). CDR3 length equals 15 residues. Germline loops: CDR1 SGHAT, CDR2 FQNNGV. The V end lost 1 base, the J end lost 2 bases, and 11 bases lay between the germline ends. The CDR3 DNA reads TGTGCCAGCAGCTTAGTGGGGGGCCTTCAAGAGACCCAGTACTTC. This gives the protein CASSLVGGLQETQYF.

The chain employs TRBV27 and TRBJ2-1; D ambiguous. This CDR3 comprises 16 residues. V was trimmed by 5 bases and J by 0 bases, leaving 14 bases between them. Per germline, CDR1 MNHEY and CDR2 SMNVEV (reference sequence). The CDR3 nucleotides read TGTGCCAGCAGTACAAGACTGCCGAGCTCCTACAATGAGCAGTTCTTC. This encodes CASSTRLPSSYNEQFF.

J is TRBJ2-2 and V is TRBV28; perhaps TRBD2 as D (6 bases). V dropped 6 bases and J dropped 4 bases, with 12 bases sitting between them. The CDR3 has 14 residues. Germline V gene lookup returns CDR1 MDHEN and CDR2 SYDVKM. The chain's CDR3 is CASRASDTTGELFF. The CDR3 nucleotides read TGTGCCAGCAGGGCTAGCGACACCACCGGGGAGCTGTTTTTT.

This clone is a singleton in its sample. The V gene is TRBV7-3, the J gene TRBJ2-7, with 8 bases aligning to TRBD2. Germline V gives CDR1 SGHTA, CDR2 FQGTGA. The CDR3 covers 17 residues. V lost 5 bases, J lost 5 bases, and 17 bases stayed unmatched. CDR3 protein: CASSPRGSGVPPHEQYF. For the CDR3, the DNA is TGTGCCAGCAGCCCCCGGGGTAGCGGGGTACCTCCCCACGAGCAGTACTTC.

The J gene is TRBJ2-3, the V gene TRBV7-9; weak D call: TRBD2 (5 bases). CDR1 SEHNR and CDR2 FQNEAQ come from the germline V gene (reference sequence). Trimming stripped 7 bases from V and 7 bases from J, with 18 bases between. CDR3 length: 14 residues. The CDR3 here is CASNYGELVNTQYF. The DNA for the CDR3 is TGTGCCAGCAATTACGGGGAGCTGGTTAATACGCAGTATTTT.

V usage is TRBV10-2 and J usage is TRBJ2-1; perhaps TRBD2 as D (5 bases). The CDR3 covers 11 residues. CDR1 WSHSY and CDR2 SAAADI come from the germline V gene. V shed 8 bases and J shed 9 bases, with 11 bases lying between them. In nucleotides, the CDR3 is TGCGCCAGCTCCCCGGGATTTGAGCAGTTCTTC. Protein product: CASSPGFEQFF.

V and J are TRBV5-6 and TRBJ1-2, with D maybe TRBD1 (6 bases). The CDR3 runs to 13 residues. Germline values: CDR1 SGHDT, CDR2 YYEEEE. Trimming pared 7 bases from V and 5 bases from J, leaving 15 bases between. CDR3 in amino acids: CASGDDRPYGYTF. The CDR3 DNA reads TGTGCCAGCGGTGATGACAGGCCATATGGCTACACCTTC.